The table lists the clone carrying this T cell receptor beta chain with a few counts. Per the original data handling: Amplification of reference gene primers was used by the study to estimate nucleated cell counts. Assay: immunoSEQ multiplex PCR; the TCRdb copy retains only in-frame clones and omits some. V, J and clone size were drawn from that table, and D and trimming were deduced from the DNA. The table records about 300,000 clones, approximately 82% of them present only once. The record originates from a study of blood T cell repertoires in COVID-19. Study-level background: Collection of acute and convalescent COVID-19 samples took place in the United States, Italy and Spain. Nucleic acid was either cDNA or gDNA, and it came from T cells, B-cell-depleted T cells, or PBMCs.

The TCR sequence derives from a woman in her forties or fifties with acute or convalescent COVID-19. Sequencing was done on a sample of peripheral blood.

The CDR3 is CASSTSGGYQETQYF. The DNA for the CDR3 is TGTGCCAGTAGTACTAGCGGGGGGTACCAAGAGACCCAGTACTTC. V usage is TRBV19 and J usage is TRBJ2-5; 11 bases align to TRBD2. The CDR3 consists of 15 residues. Trimming removed 4 bases from V and 0 bases from J; junction bases left unmatched: 1. CDR1 and CDR2 from the germline V gene are LNHDA and SQIVND (reference sequence).